A selection of T cell receptor beta chains follows, all from one sample in a study of CD8+ T cells in alopecia areata. Produced via immunoSEQ multiplex PCR; TCRdb's table is partial and in-frame only. The sample shows tens of thousands of clones, 46% of them seen only once. The starting material was CD8+ T cells sorted from blood, obtained between weeks 36 and 40, from a patient treated with tofacitinib. The origin of the receptors is a human donor with alopecia areata. The CDR3 runs from the conserved cysteine through the conserved F or W. The order of the fields is D gene, clone size, V gene, J gene, CDR3 DNA, CDR3 protein. The D gene is left open where the match is weak. Clone size is shown for a subset of rows, as once, few, many or a class of expanded clone.

.	.	TRBV7-8	TRBJ2-4	TGTGCCAGCAGCCAAGGGTCGGACCCACTAGCCAAAAACATTCAGTACTTC	CASSQGSDPLAKNIQYF
.	.	TRBV30	TRBJ2-1	TGTGCCTGGGGATCCTATGAGCAGTTCTTC	CAWGSYEQFF
.	.	TRBV7-8	TRBJ2-7	TGTGCCAGCAGCTTGGCCACCCACGAGCAGTACTTC	CASSLATHEQYF
.	.	TRBV7-9	TRBJ2-2	TGTGCCAGCAGCCAGACAGTTAACACCGGGGAGCTGTTTTTT	CASSQTVNTGELFF
.	once	TRBV5-1	TRBJ1-2	TGCGCCAGCAGCTTGGCCGAGGCAGTTGGTGGCTACACCTTC	CASSLAEAVGGYTF
.	.	TRBV25-1	TRBJ2-1	TGTGCCAGCAGTAACAATGAGCAGTTCTTC	CASSNNEQFF
.	.	TRBV4-3	TRBJ1-2	TGCGCCAGCGGCTCGGGGACTAGGGGGTATGGCTACACCTTC	CASGSGTRGYGYTF
TRBD1	once	TRBV7-9	TRBJ1-2	TGTGCCAGCAGCTGGACAGGGATAAACTATGGCTACACCTTC	CASSWTGINYGYTF
.	.	TRBV15	TRBJ2-1	TGTGCCACCAGCAGAGTACAGGGGAGGAATGAGCAGTTCTTC	CATSRVQGRNEQFF
TRBD2	once	TRBV6-5	TRBJ2-7	TGTGCCAGCAGTTACGAAGCGGGAGTGGGCGAGCAGTACTTC	CASSYEAGVGEQYF
.	few	TRBV11-2	TRBJ2-2	TGTGCCAGCAGCTCTACAGGGTTTGGGACCGGGGAGCTGTTTTTT	CASSSTGFGTGELFF
.	few	TRBV4-1	TRBJ2-2	TGCGCCAGCAGCCAGCTCGGGACAGCGGGCACCGGGGAGCTGTTTTTT	CASSQLGTAGTGELFF
.	.	TRBV15	TRBJ2-3	TGTGCCACCAGCAGAGCAAGGGGGGCAGATACGCAGTATTTT	CATSRARGADTQYF
.	few	TRBV25-1	TRBJ2-7	TGTGCCAGCAGTTGGGGAAGCGAGCAGTACTTC	CASSWGSEQYF
.	few	TRBV29-1	TRBJ2-7	TGCAGCGTCTTAATTCCCGGGACGGGAACCTACGAGCAGTACTTC	CSVLIPGTGTYEQYF
TRBD1	.	TRBV28	TRBJ1-5	TGTGCCAGCAGATCGGCGACCGGGGACAGGGTCAAGCAGCCCCAGCATTTT	CASRSATGDRVKQPQHF
.	.	TRBV29-1	TRBJ2-3	TGCAGCGCGACTAGAGGAAGCACAGATACGCAGTATTTT	CSATRGSTDTQYF
.	.	TRBV29-1	TRBJ1-2	TGCAGCGTTGAAGATATGGGGACGGATGGCTACACCTTC	CSVEDMGTDGYTF
.	.	TRBV25-1	TRBJ2-5	TGTGCCAGCAGTCGGACAGACCAAGAGACCCAGTACTTC	CASSRTDQETQYF
.	few	TRBV7-8	TRBJ2-6	TGTGCCAGCAGCTTAGCAGGGTCTGGGGCCAACGTCCTGACTTTC	CASSLAGSGANVLTF
TRBD1	few	TRBV11-2	TRBJ1-1	TGTGCCAGCAGCGCGGGACAGGGGTACACTGAAGCTTTCTTT	CASSAGQGYTEAFF
.	few	TRBV29-1	TRBJ2-3	TGCAGCGCCACTACAATAAGCACAGATACGCAGTATTTT	CSATTISTDTQYF
.	few	TRBV6-5	TRBJ1-2	TGTGCCAGTTGGGCTAACTATGGCTACACCTTC	CASWANYGYTF
.	.	TRBV11-2	TRBJ1-1	TGTGCCAGCACCTTAGGGAACACTGAAGCTTTCTTT	CASTLGNTEAFF
.	few	TRBV6-6	TRBJ1-5	TGTGCCAGCAAACCCCGAGGAGTGAGTAATCAGCCCCAGCATTTT	CASKPRGVSNQPQHF
TRBD1	.	TRBV4-3	TRBJ2-7	TGCGCCAGCAGCCGGACAGGGGCCCCAGAAGATATCGAGCAGTACTTC	CASSRTGAPEDIEQYF
TRBD1	.	TRBV5-1	TRBJ1-5	TGCGCCAGCAGCTGGACAGGGCCTTATAGCAATCAGCCCCAGCATTTT	CASSWTGPYSNQPQHF
.	few	TRBV29-1	TRBJ1-1	TGCAGCGTTGAAGATTCCGGGTTTATTATTGAAGCTTTCTTT	CSVEDSGFIIEAFF
.	few	TRBV23-1	TRBJ2-5	TGCGCCAGCAGTCTTGGCAGCAAAGAGACCCAGTACTTC	CASSLGSKETQYF
.	.	TRBV30	TRBJ2-1	TGTGCCTGCGCTACTCGGGGCTCCTACAATGAGCAGTTCTTC	CACATRGSYNEQFF
TRBD1	.	TRBV9	TRBJ2-3	TGTGCCAGCAGCGCGGCCGGGACAGGGGTGACAGATACGCAGTATTTT	CASSAAGTGVTDTQYF
.	many	TRBV6-1	TRBJ2-4	TGTGCCAGCAGTCCAGGGGCGAACATTCAGTACTTC	CASSPGANIQYF
.	.	TRBV9	TRBJ1-2	TGTGCCAGCAGCGTAGATGGCCGACCCTGGGATGGCTACACCTTC	CASSVDGRPWDGYTF
.	.	TRBV27	TRBJ2-1	TGTGCCAGCAGTTTAGGAGCGGACTCCTACAATGAGCAGTTCTTC	CASSLGADSYNEQFF
.	.	TRBV2	TRBJ2-3	TGTGCCACAATAGGTCGTGATGTTAGCACAGATACGCAGTATTTT	CATIGRDVSTDTQYF
.	.	TRBV30	TRBJ1-5	TGTGCCTGGAGTGCGGACCAAGGGAGGGTGAGCAATCAGCCCCAGCATTTT	CAWSADQGRVSNQPQHF
.	few	TRBV9	TRBJ1-3	TGTGCCAGCAGCGAGTGGGGTTCTGGAAACACCATATATTTT	CASSEWGSGNTIYF
TRBD2	few	TRBV7-9	TRBJ2-1	TGTGCCAGCAGCCCCGGGACTAGCGCATTTTATGAGCAGTTCTTC	CASSPGTSAFYEQFF
.	few	TRBV5-1	TRBJ2-7	TGCGCCAGCAGCTTGGGCCCCAGCGAGGGGACCGCAGGGCTCTACGAGCAGTACTTC	CASSLGPSEGTAGLYEQYF
.	few	TRBV11-2	TRBJ2-3	TGTGCCAGCAGCTTAGATGGGACCAGAGGCAGCACAGATACGCAGTATTTT	CASSLDGTRGSTDTQYF
.	.	TRBV7-9	TRBJ2-7	TGTGCCAGCAGCTCCGGGGAACAGCCGGTCGACGAGCAGTACTTC	CASSSGEQPVDEQYF
.	many	TRBV4-3	TRBJ2-3	TGCGCCAGCAGCCAAGATAGTTCGGGAACGCAGTATTTT	CASSQDSSGTQYF
.	few	TRBV11-2	TRBJ1-1	TGTGCCAGCAGCGGAGGCGGAGTGGAAGCTTTCTTT	CASSGGGVEAFF
.	.	TRBV5-1	TRBJ2-7	TGCGCCAGCAGCTTGACAGCACCCTCCTACGAGCAGTACTTC	CASSLTAPSYEQYF
TRBD2	.	TRBV27	TRBJ2-1	TGTGCCAGCAGTTTAGCGACTAGCGGGATCCGTGAGCAGTTCTTC	CASSLATSGIREQFF
.	.	TRBV4-1	TRBJ2-7	TGCGCCAGCAGCCAAGATCGAGGAACAGTTGCCTACGAGCAGTACTTC	CASSQDRGTVAYEQYF
TRBD1	.	TRBV30	TRBJ1-1	TGTGCCTGGAGTGAGGGACAGGGGATGTATCGGAGCACTGAAGCTTTCTTT	CAWSEGQGMYRSTEAFF
TRBD2	.	TRBV5-1	TRBJ2-7	TGCGCCAGCAGCCCCGGGACTAGCGGATACTACGAGCAGTACTTC	CASSPGTSGYYEQYF
.	.	TRBV19	TRBJ2-3	TGTGCCAGTAGTATAGACCCCGGCACGGCGGCAGATACGCAGTATTTT	CASSIDPGTAADTQYF
.	.	TRBV27	TRBJ2-7	TGTGCCAGCAGTTTAGAGAAGGCCAGCTACGAGCAGTACTTC	CASSLEKASYEQYF
.	.	TRBV29-1	TRBJ2-7	TGCAGCGTTGAACTAGCGCGTAACTCCTACGAGCAGTACTTC	CSVELARNSYEQYF
TRBD2	few	TRBV30	TRBJ2-1	TGTGCCTGGAGCGTTACTAGCGGGAGGTTCAATGAGCAGTTCTTC	CAWSVTSGRFNEQFF